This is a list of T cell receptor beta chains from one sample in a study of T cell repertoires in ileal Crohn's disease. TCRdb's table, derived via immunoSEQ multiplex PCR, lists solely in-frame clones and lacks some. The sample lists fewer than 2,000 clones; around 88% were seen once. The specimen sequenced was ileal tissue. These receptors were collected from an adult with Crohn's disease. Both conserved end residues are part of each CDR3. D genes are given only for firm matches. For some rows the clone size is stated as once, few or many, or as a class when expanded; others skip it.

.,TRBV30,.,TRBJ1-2,CAWTLGLRRYGYTF,TGTGCCTGGACGCTGGGTTTGAGGCGCTATGGCTACACCTTC
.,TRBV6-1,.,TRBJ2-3,CASSDYQGRVDTQYF,TGTGCCAGCAGTGACTATCAGGGGCGGGTAGATACGCAGTATTTT
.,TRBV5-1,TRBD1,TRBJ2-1,CASSPWDRGNEQFF,TGCGCCAGCAGCCCCTGGGACAGGGGCAATGAGCAGTTCTTC
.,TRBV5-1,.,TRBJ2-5,CASKNRDQETQYF,TGCGCCAGCAAGAACAGGGACCAAGAGACCCAGTACTTC
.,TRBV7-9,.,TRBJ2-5,CASSLRVGSETQYF,TGTGCCAGCAGCTTAAGGGTGGGGAGTGAGACCCAGTACTTC
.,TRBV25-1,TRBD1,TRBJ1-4,CASSLPGQSYEKLFF,TGTGCCAGCAGCCTCCCGGGACAGAGCTATGAAAAACTGTTTTTT
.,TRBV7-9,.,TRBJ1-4,CASSFGRSNEKLFF,TGTGCCAGCAGCTTCGGCAGGAGTAATGAAAAACTGTTTTTT
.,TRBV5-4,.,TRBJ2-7,CASSTRGRAYEQYF,TGTGCCAGCAGCACCCGAGGCAGGGCCTACGAGCAGTACTTC
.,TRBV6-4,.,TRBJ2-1,CASSDDEGGSHEQFF,TGTGCCAGCAGTGACGATGAGGGGGGGTCCCATGAGCAGTTCTTC
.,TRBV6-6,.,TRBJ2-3,CASSYSELGREGDF,TGTGCCAGCAGTTACTCGGAGCTGGGCAGGGAGGGGGATTTT
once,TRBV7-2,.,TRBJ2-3,CASSFGLADTQYF,TGTGCCAGCAGCTTCGGGCTCGCAGATACGCAGTATTTT
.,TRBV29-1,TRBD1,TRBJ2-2,CSAAGQGNTGELFF,TGCAGCGCAGCGGGACAGGGGAACACCGGGGAGCTGTTTTTT
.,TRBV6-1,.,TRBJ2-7,CASSELTGEREQYF,TGTGCCAGCAGTGAGCTGACGGGAGAGAGGGAGCAGTACTTC
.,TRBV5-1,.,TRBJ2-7,CASSFSATGTEQYF,TGCGCCAGCAGCTTCTCGGCCACCGGGACCGAGCAGTACTTC
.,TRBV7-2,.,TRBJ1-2,CASSPHGGGMGYYGYTF,TGTGCCAGCAGCCCCCACGGAGGGGGGATGGGTTACTATGGCTACACCTTC
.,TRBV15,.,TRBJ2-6,CATSRSDRGANVLTF,TGTGCCACCAGCAGATCGGACAGAGGGGCCAACGTCCTGACTTTC
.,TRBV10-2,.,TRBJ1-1,CASSDRENTEAFF,TGCGCCAGCAGTGACAGGGAAAATACTGAAGCTTTCTTT
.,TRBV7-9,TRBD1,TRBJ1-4,CASSPGQSNEKLFF,TGTGCCAGCAGCCCGGGACAGTCTAATGAAAAACTGTTTTTT
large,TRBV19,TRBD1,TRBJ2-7,CASSPSGGGSYEQYF,TGTGCCAGTAGTCCCTCAGGGGGCGGCTCCTACGAGCAGTACTTC
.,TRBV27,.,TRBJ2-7,CASSTIRGLYEQYF,TGTGCCAGCAGCACGATAAGGGGTCTCTACGAGCAGTACTTC
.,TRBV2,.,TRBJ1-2,CAIYSRNYGYTF,TGTGCCATCTACAGCCGGAACTATGGCTACACCTTC
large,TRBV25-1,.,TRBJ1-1,CASSWGMNTEAFF,TGTGCCAGCAGCTGGGGGATGAACACTGAAGCTTTCTTT
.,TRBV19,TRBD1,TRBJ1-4,CATTPTGGAPTNEKLFF,TGTGCCACCACTCCGACAGGGGGCGCCCCAACTAATGAAAAACTGTTTTTT
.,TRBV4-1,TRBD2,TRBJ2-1,CASSQGPGTRLSDEQFF,TGCGCCAGCAGCCAAGGACCCGGGACTAGGTTGTCGGATGAGCAGTTCTTC
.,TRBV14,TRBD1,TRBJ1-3,CASSLGQGAFATIYF,TGTGCCAGCAGCCTGGGACAGGGGGCTTTTGCCACCATATATTTT
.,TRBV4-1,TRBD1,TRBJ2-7,CASSYEDRETYEQYF,TGCGCCAGCAGCTATGAGGACAGGGAGACCTACGAGCAGTACTTC
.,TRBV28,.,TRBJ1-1,CASLSRENTEAFF,TGTGCCAGCCTATCCAGGGAGAACACTGAAGCTTTCTTT
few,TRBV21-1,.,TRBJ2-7,CASSTPGENNYEQYF,TGTGCCAGCAGCACCCCCGGTGAAAACAACTACGAGCAGTACTTC
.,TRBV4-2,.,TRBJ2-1,CASSPEQRFPYNEQFF,TGTGCCAGCAGCCCCGAGCAACGGTTTCCTTACAATGAGCAGTTCTTC
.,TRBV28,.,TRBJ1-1,CASILNTEAFF,TGTGCCAGCATCCTGAACACTGAAGCTTTCTTT
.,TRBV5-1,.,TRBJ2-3,CASSLGGRVSIDTQYF,TGCGCCAGCAGCTTGGGGGGGCGCGTTAGTATAGATACGCAGTATTTT
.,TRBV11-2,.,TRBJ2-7,CASSPAGTAPYEQYF,TGTGCCAGCAGCCCGGCGGGGACTGCCCCCTACGAGCAGTACTTC
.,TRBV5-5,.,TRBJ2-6,CASSFSGTSSGANVLTF,TGTGCCAGCAGCTTCTCCGGGACCTCCTCTGGGGCCAACGTCCTGACTTTC
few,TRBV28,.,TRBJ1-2,CASSSRMEEGYTF,TGTGCCAGCAGTTCCCGGATGGAGGAGGGCTACACCTTC
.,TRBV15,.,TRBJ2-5,CATSRRGAETQYF,TGTGCCACCAGCAGAAGGGGGGCTGAGACCCAGTACTTC
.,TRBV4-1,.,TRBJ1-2,CASSQVFRNTNYGYTF,TGCGCCAGCAGCCAAGTGTTCCGGAATACTAACTATGGCTACACCTTC
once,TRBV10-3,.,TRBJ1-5,CAISELQGNQPQHF,TGTGCCATCAGTGAGTTGCAGGGCAATCAGCCCCAGCATTTT
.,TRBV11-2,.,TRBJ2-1,CASSGRRGRSVKGEQFF,TGTGCCAGCAGCGGGCGACGGGGAAGGTCTGTCAAGGGTGAGCAGTTCTTC
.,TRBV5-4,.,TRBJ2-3,CASSLAGVADTQYF,TGTGCCAGCAGCTTGGCGGGAGTGGCAGATACGCAGTATTTT
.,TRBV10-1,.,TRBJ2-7,CASSRDLSSYEQYF,TGCGCCAGCAGCCGGGACCTAAGCTCCTACGAGCAGTACTTC
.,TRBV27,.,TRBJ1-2,CASSLSIRDLRRGSGYTF,TGTGCCAGCAGTTTATCGATAAGGGATTTACGGCGCGGAAGTGGCTACACCTTC
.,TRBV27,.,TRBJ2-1,CASSLTARSSYNEQFF,TGTGCCAGCAGTCTTACCGCCCGGAGCTCCTACAATGAGCAGTTCTTC
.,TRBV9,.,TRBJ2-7,CASSGQWSSYEQYF,TGTGCCAGCAGCGGTCAGTGGAGCTCCTACGAGCAGTACTTC
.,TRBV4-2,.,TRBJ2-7,CASSHGATVPSYEQYF,TGTGCCAGCAGCCACGGCGCGACAGTGCCCTCCTACGAGCAGTACTTC
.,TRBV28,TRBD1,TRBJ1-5,CASSLSGQGLNQPQHF,TGTGCCAGCAGTTTGTCCGGACAGGGACTGAATCAGCCCCAGCATTTT
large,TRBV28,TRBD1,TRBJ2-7,CASSLSGTGFSHEQYF,TGTGCCAGCAGTTTATCCGGGACAGGGTTTTCCCACGAGCAGTACTTC
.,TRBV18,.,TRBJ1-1,CASSPDSLNTEAFF,TGTGCCAGCTCACCAGACAGCCTGAACACTGAAGCTTTCTTT
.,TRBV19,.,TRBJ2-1,CASSILRGGSYNEQFF,TGTGCCAGTAGTATTCTACGGGGTGGCTCCTACAATGAGCAGTTCTTC
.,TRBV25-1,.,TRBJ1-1,CASSPIRGRGNNEAFF,TGTGCCAGCAGCCCAATAAGGGGGAGGGGAAACAATGAAGCTTTCTTT
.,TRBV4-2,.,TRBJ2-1,CASSQDRNEQFF,TGTGCCAGCAGCCAAGATCGCAATGAGCAGTTCTTC
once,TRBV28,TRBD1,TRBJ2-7,CASSLSGTGKSFEQYF,TGTGCCAGCAGTTTATCCGGGACAGGGAAATCCTTCGAGCAGTACTTC
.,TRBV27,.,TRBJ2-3,CASSLWAGTDTQYF,TGTGCCAGCAGTTTATGGGCGGGCACAGATACGCAGTATTTT
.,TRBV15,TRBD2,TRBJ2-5,CATSSWASGSLGQETQYF,TGTGCCACCAGCAGTTGGGCTAGCGGGTCTCTCGGGCAAGAGACCCAGTACTTC
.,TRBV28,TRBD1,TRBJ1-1,CASSLNVGTGGLAFF,TGTGCCAGCAGTTTAAACGTCGGGACAGGTGGTTTGGCTTTCTTT
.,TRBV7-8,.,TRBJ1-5,CASSSGSEGPQHF,TGTGCCAGCAGCTCGGGTTCCGAAGGGCCCCAGCATTTT